This paragraph covers one T cell receptor beta chain sequence. Its antigen remains unknown. The CDR3 length is 15 residues. The ends were cut back, 4 bases at V and 7 bases at J, with 18 bases in the middle. Germline-derived CDR1 and CDR2 are SGHDT and YYEEEE. The PCR used 60 Vbeta and 13 Jbeta primers. Some clones are missing from TCRdb's copy, which holds only in-frame ones; the method was immunoSEQ multiplex PCR. The repertoire holds over 50,000 clones, with roughly nine tenths as singletons. The data were obtained in a study of cytomegalovirus exposure and HLA in healthy donors. Overall study results and limits: The authors later linked a missense DCLRE1C variant to TCR beta V- and J-gene trimming.

Input material: PBMCs. This clonotype was sampled from a man younger than 40 in good health and CMV-seropositive. The chain links TRBV5-6 to TRBJ1-5, with D possibly matching TRBD1 (5 bases). In DNA, the CDR3 is TGTGCCAGCAGCCCAAGCCTCCTTGGGGGGCAGCCCCAGCATTTT. Translation: CASSPSLLGGQPQHF.